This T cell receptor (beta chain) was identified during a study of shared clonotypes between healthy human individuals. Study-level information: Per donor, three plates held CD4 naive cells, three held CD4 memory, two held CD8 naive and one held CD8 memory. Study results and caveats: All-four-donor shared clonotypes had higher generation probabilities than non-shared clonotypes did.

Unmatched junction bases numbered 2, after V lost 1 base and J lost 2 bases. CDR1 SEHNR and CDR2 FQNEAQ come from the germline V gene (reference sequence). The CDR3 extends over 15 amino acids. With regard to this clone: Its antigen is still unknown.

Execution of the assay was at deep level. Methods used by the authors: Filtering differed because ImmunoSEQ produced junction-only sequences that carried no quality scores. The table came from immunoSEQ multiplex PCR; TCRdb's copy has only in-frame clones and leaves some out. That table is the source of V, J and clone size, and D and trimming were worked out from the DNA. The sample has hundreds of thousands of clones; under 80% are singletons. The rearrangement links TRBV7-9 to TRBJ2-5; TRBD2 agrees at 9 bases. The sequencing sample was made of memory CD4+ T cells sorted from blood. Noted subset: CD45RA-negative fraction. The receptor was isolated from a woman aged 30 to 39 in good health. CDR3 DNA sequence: TGTGCCAGCAGCTTAGGACTAGCGGATCAAGAGACCCAGTACTTC. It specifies CASSLGLADQETQYF.